Listed below are T cell receptor beta chains from one sample, sequenced in a study of blood T cell repertoires in COVID-19. Only in-frame clones appear in the TCRdb table, and some are missing; sequencing was by immunoSEQ multiplex PCR. The sample gives roughly 40,000 clones, around 88% of which show up once; approximately 4% is in the top ten. The sequenced sample was peripheral blood. The receptors here all came from a human donor in a cohort sampled during active COVID-19. Each CDR3 is given with its conserved first and last residue. The D gene is left open where the match is weak. A row's size may be missing; if present it is once, few, many or a size class.

TRBJ2-3	TRBD2	TRBV5-1	NA	TGCGCCAGCAGCTTGGAAGTAGCGGGGGGGCTGGATACGCAGTATTTT	CASSLEVAGGLDTQYF
TRBJ2-2	TRBD2	TRBV6-2/TRBV6-3	NA	TGTGCCAGCAGTTACGCGGGACTAGCGGGACCCTCCAACACCGGGGAGCTGTTTTTT	CASSYAGLAGPSNTGELFF
TRBJ2-2	TRBD1	TRBV11-3	NA	TGTGCCAGCAGCTCGACAGGGGGCCAATCCGGGGAGCTGTTTTTT	CASSSTGGQSGELFF
TRBJ2-3	TRBD2	TRBV5-1	NA	TGCGCCAGCAGCTTCCCCCAGGAGTTGCGGGGGGTGACAGATACGCAGTATTTT	CASSFPQELRGVTDTQYF
TRBJ2-1	NA	TRBV11-2	NA	TGTGCCAGCAGCTTAGATCTGGGGGCTAGCTTTGAGCAGTTCTTC	CASSLDLGASFEQFF
TRBJ1-6	NA	TRBV5-8	NA	TGTGCCAGCAGCCCCACGGGGGGGAATAATTCACCCCTCCACTTT	CASSPTGGNNSPLHF
TRBJ2-6	NA	TRBV28	NA	TGTGCCAGCCAACGACAGATCTCTGGGGCCAACGTCCTGACTTTC	CASQRQISGANVLTF
TRBJ2-3	TRBD2	TRBV11-3	NA	TGTGCCAGCAGCCCGGGTCTAGCGGGTTCAGATACGCAGTATTTT	CASSPGLAGSDTQYF
TRBJ2-5	NA	TRBV19	NA	TGTGCCAGTAGTATAGCGGAAGAGACCCAGTACTTC	CASSIAEETQYF
TRBJ1-1	NA	TRBV5-1	NA	TGCGCCAGCAGCTTGAGCGACAGTAACACTGAAGCTTTCTTT	CASSLSDSNTEAFF
TRBJ1-1	NA	TRBV28	NA	TGTGCCAGCAGCCGGAGGAGACAATCCGCTGAAGCTTTCTTT	CASSRRRQSAEAFF
TRBJ2-1	NA	TRBV2	NA	TGTGCCAGCAGTGAAAGGTTGGCTAGCGACCTATACAATGAGCAGTTCTTC	CASSERLASDLYNEQFF
TRBJ2-1	TRBD2	TRBV2	NA	TGTGCCAGCAGTGATTCTAGCGGTGCGCAGTTCTTC	CASSDSSGAQFF
TRBJ1-3	NA	TRBV30	once	TGTGCCTGGAAGCGCTCTGGAAACACCATATATTTT	CAWKRSGNTIYF
TRBJ2-5	NA	TRBV19	NA	TGTGCCAGTAGCTCCGGGATTCTCAAAAATAGGAAGACCCAGTACTTC	CASSSGILKNRKTQYF
TRBJ2-5	NA	TRBV4-2	NA	TGTGCCAGCAGCCAATCAGGGGATGAGACCCAGTACTTC	CASSQSGDETQYF
TRBJ2-3	TRBD1	TRBV9	NA	TGTGCCAGCAGCGCCGGGACAGGTAGCACAGATACGCAGTATTTT	CASSAGTGSTDTQYF
TRBJ2-1	TRBD2	TRBV5-6	NA	TGTGCCAGCAGCTTGTACGGCGGGAGGTCCTACAATGAGCAGTTCTTC	CASSLYGGRSYNEQFF
TRBJ1-1	NA	TRBV2	NA	TGTGCCAGCAAAAACCCTTGGAGTCGGCAGAACACTGAAGCTTTCTTT	CASKNPWSRQNTEAFF
TRBJ1-2	NA	TRBV5-1	few	TGCGCCAGCAGCGCTGGGGCGGCAGCTGTAAACTATGGCTACACCTTC	CASSAGAAAVNYGYTF
TRBJ1-4	NA	TRBV28	NA	TGTGCCAGCAGCCCGTGGAGTCGGGTAACTAATGAAAAACTGTTTTTT	CASSPWSRVTNEKLFF
TRBJ1-2	NA	TRBV5-8	NA	TGTGCCAGCAGCTTCCTCTCGGTGGTAGACTATGGCTACACCTTC	CASSFLSVVDYGYTF
TRBJ2-7	NA	TRBV18	NA	TGTGCCAGCTCAGAGGGAGTAATCCACGAGCAGTACTTC	CASSEGVIHEQYF
TRBJ1-3	NA	TRBV18	NA	TGTGCCAGCTCCCCGAACAGGGTCAACTCTATGAGCTCTGGAAACACCATATATTTT	CASSPNRVNSMSSGNTIYF
TRBJ1-2	NA	TRBV7-2	NA	TGTGCCAGCAGCTCAGGGCCATGGGGTGGCTACACCTTC	CASSSGPWGGYTF
TRBJ2-5	TRBD2	TRBV7-2	NA	TGTGCCAGCAGACCCTCAGTGACTAGCGTGGAGACCCAGTACTTC	CASRPSVTSVETQYF
TRBJ1-3	TRBD1	TRBV18	NA	TGTGCCAGCTCACCCCAGGGGGCTGGAAACACCATATATTTT	CASSPQGAGNTIYF
TRBJ2-7	NA	TRBV7-9	few	TGTGCCAGCAGCTCGTTGGGCGCCTCCTACGAGCAGTACTTC	CASSSLGASYEQYF
TRBJ1-1	TRBD1	TRBV9	NA	TGTGCCAGCAGCGTGGGGACAGGGTCGGTTGAGACTGAAGCTTTCTTT	CASSVGTGSVETEAFF
TRBJ1-3	NA	TRBV9	NA	TGTGCCAGCAGCGTAGATTTTGGGGGCTGGTCTGGAAACACCATATATTTT	CASSVDFGGWSGNTIYF
TRBJ1-2	TRBD1	TRBV5-6	once	TGTGCCAGCAGCTTGGGGGACAGGGGGTATGGCTACACCTTC	CASSLGDRGYGYTF
TRBJ1-1	NA	TRBV5-1	NA	TGCGCCAGCAGTTGGGGGGGCGACACTGAAGCTTTCTTT	CASSWGGDTEAFF